The source of this T cell receptor beta chain is a study of OX40 agonist ivuxolimab in advanced cancers. Sequencing used immunoSEQ multiplex PCR; TCRdb keeps in-frame clones, though not all of them. The data show around 55,000 clones, approximately 86% seen once. CDR1 is LGHNA and CDR2 is YSLEER in the germline V gene. The ends lost 0 bases at V and 2 bases at J; junction bases unmatched: 6. The CDR3 runs 16 residues. Sample: CD4+ or CD8+ T cells sorted from blood, taken in a trial of the OX40 agonist ivuxolimab. V is TRBV4-3 and J is TRBJ2-7; TRBD1 matches 8 bases. The sequence was obtained from an adult with an advanced solid tumor such as melanoma, head and neck, liver or kidney cancer. The CDR3 loop reads CASSQDSGQGTYEQYF. The CDR3 DNA follows: TGCGCCAGCAGCCAAGATAGCGGACAGGGAACCTACGAGCAGTACTTC.